One TCR beta chain is described in this entry. Its antigen is unknown. The assay, immunoSEQ v3.0, was run at survey level. Sequencing targeted about 40,000-55,000 T-cell genomes per sample. Sequencing used immunoSEQ multiplex PCR; TCRdb keeps in-frame clones, though not all of them. The table lists 34,000 or so clones, about 82% of them singletons, with 3.5% to 5.5% in the top ten. This record belongs to a study of long-term antiretroviral therapy in people with HIV. Study-wide points: The clones with expansion before ART were dominant in the repertoire at all time points. Whereas controls had wider CDR3 length ranges, HIV repertoires had narrower ones.

The CDR3 length is 14 residues. Trimming cost V 0 bases and J 9 bases, with 13 bases left between them. CDR1 is SGDLS, CDR2 YYNGEE, per germline. The material was unsorted PBMCs, obtained roughly 3.3 years after starting antiretroviral therapy. This receptor was obtained from a man aged 18 to 30 with HIV. The chain links TRBV9 to TRBJ1-3, with D maybe TRBD1 (5 bases). DNA of the CDR3: TGTGCCAGCAGCGTAGACAGGTCCCCGCGCACCATATATTTT. Protein: CASSVDRSPRTIYF.